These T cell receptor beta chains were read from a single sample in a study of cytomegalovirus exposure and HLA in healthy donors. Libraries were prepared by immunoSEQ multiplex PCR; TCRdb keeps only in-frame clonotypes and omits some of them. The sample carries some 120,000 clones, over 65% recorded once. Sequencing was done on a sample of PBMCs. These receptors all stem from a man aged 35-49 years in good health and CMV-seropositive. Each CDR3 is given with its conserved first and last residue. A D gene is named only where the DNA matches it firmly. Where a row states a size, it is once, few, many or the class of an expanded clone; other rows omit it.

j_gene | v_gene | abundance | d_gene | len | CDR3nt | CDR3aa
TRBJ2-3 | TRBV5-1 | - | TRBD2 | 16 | TGCGCCAGCAGCTTGTTTGGGGGAGGGACCACAGATACGCAGTATTTT | CASSLFGGGTTDTQYF
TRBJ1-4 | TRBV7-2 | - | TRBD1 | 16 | TGTGCCAGCAGCCTACCGGACAGGGTTTCGCGCGAAAAACTGTTTTTT | CASSLPDRVSREKLFF
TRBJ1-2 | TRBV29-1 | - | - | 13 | TGCAGCGTAGCGACTGGGACATTTTATGGCTACACCTTC | CSVATGTFYGYTF
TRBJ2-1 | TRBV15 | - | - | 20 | TGTGCCACCAGCTCACTCCGACAGGGGGCTAGACTAGCGGGACGAAGTCGGCAGTTCTTC | CATSSLRQGARLAGRSRQFF
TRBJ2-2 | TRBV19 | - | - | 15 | TGTGCCACCGTTAGGGACTTAGGCAACACCGGGGAGCTGTTTTTT | CATVRDLGNTGELFF
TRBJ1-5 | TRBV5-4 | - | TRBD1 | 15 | TGTGCCAGCAGCCCGGGACAGGGGGGCAATCAGCCCCAGCATTTT | CASSPGQGGNQPQHF
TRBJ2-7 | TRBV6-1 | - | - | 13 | TGTGCCAGTCGGTCCTCAGAGGGCTACGAGCAGTACTTC | CASRSSEGYEQYF
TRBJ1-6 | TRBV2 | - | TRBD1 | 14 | TGTGCCAGCAGTTGGACAGGGGGAAATTCACCCCTCCACTTT | CASSWTGGNSPLHF
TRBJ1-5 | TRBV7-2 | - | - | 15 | TGTGCCAGCAGCTTATTCGGGGGAATCAATCAGCCCCAGCATTTT | CASSLFGGINQPQHF
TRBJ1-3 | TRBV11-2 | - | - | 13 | TGTGCCAGCAGCTTCCTCTCTGGAAACACCATATATTTT | CASSFLSGNTIYF
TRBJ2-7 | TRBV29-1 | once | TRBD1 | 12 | TGCAGCGCCGGACAGGGGATCTACGAGCAGTACTTC | CSAGQGIYEQYF
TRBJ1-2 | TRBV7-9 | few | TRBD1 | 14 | TGTGCCAGCAGCCCGACAGGGGGAGGGTACGGCTACACCTTC | CASSPTGGGYGYTF
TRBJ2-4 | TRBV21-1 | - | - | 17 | TGTGCCAGCAGCAAAGAGCTGGTTATACTAGCCAAAAACATTCAGTACTTC | CASSKELVILAKNIQYF
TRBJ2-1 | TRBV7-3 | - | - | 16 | TGTGCCAGCAGCTTAATACAGGCCAGCTCCTACAATGAGCAGTTCTTC | CASSLIQASSYNEQFF
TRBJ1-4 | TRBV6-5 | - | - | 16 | TGTGCCAGCAGTTATCCCAGGGTTCATACTAATGAAAAACTGTTTTTT | CASSYPRVHTNEKLFF
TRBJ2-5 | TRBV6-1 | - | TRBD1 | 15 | TGTGCCAGCAGTGGGCCAGGGGGTAGATCGGAGACCCAGTACTTC | CASSGPGGRSETQYF
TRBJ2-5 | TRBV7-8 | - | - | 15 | TGTGCCAGCAGCATAGATTTCGGGGAAATTGAGACCCAGTACTTC | CASSIDFGEIETQYF
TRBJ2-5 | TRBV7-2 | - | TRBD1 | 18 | TGTGCCAGCAGCTCGACCTACGAAAGGACAGGGGTGCGAGAGACCCAGTACTTC | CASSSTYERTGVRETQYF
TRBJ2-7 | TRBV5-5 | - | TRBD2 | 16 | TGTGCCAGCAGCTTGCGGGTCCCTAGCGGACCCTACGAGCAGTACTTC | CASSLRVPSGPYEQYF
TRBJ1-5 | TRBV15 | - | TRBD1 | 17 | TGTGCCACCAGCAGAGGGACAGGGGGATTGAGCAATCAGCCCCAGCATTTT | CATSRGTGGLSNQPQHF
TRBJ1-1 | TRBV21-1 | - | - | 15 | TGTGCCAGCAGCAAAACGGCAGGGCAGGGGACTGAAGCTTTCTTT | CASSKTAGQGTEAFF
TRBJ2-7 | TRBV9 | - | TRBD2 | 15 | TGTGCCAGCAGCGTCGAAACTAGCGGCTCCTACGAGCAGTACTTC | CASSVETSGSYEQYF
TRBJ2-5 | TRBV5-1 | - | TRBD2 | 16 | TGCGCCAGCAGCTTGGCGAGCAGCGGGGGGACGGAGACCCAGTACTTC | CASSLASSGGTETQYF
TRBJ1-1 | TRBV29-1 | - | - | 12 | TGCAGCGTTGAGTCGTTGAGCACTGAAGCTTTCTTT | CSVESLSTEAFF
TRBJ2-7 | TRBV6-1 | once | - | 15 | TGTGCCAGCAGTGAAGCTCTCAGGTCTTCCTACGAGCAGTACTTC | CASSEALRSSYEQYF
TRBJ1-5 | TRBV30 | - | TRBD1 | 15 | TGTGCCTGGAGTCCAGGACAGGGCCTCAATCAGCCCCAGCATTTT | CAWSPGQGLNQPQHF
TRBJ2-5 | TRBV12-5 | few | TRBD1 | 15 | TGTGCTAGTGGTTTGGGGGACAGGGGAGGAGAGACCCAGTACTTC | CASGLGDRGGETQYF
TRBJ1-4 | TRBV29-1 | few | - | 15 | TGCAGCGTCCGCAGGGGTTTAGGAACTAATGAAAAACTGTTTTTT | CSVRRGLGTNEKLFF
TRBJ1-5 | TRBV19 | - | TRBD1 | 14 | TGTGCCAGTAGTATGGACAGGGTCAATCAGCCCCAGCATTTT | CASSMDRVNQPQHF
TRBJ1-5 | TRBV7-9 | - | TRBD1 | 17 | TGTGCCAGCAGCCCCAGGGCGGTCACAGGGGGAGGTCAGCCCCAGCATTTT | CASSPRAVTGGGQPQHF
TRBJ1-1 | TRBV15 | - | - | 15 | TGTGCCACCAGCTTCGGGGGGCGGCAGGGGACTGAAGCTTTCTTT | CATSFGGRQGTEAFF
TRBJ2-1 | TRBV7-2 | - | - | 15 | TGTGCCAGCAGCCCCACCGGGATCCCGGGTAATGAGCAGTTCTTC | CASSPTGIPGNEQFF
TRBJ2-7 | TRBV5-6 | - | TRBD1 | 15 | TGTGCCAGCAGCTTGGCGACAGGGGGTTCGGACGAGCAGTACTTC | CASSLATGGSDEQYF
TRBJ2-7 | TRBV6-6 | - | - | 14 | TGTGCCAGCACCACGGAGGGACTGCACTACGAGCAGTACTTC | CASTTEGLHYEQYF
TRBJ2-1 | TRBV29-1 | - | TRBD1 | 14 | TGCAGCGTTGGTAGACAGGGCTCCTACAATGAGCAGTTCTTC | CSVGRQGSYNEQFF
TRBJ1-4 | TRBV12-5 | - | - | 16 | TGTGCTAGTGGTTTGGGACTCGGTGGGGCGAATGAAAAACTGTTTTTT | CASGLGLGGANEKLFF
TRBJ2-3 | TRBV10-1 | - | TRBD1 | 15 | TGCGCCAGCAGTGAGTCTCACAGGGGCGAGGATACGCAGTATTTT | CASSESHRGEDTQYF
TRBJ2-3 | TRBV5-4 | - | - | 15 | TGTGCCAGCAGCTTGGCAGGCGGGGTCACAGATACGCAGTATTTT | CASSLAGGVTDTQYF
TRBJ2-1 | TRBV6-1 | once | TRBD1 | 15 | TGTGCCATCTTGGTACAGGGGGCGCTTTACAATGAGCAGTTCTTC | CAILVQGALYNEQFF
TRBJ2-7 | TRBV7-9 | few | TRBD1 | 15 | TGTGCCAGCAGCAAGAGGACAGGAGACTCCTACGAGCAGTACTTC | CASSKRTGDSYEQYF
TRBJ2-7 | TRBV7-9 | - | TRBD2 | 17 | TGTGCCAGCAGTTCCCCGGGACTAGCGGGAAGACCCTACGAGCAGTACTTC | CASSSPGLAGRPYEQYF
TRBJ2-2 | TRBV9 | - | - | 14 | TGTGCCAGCAGCGTTCGTCCTAACACCGGGGAGCTGTTTTTT | CASSVRPNTGELFF
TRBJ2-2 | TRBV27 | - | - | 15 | TGTGCCAGCAGGGCCAACGGCCAAGTCAGGGGGGAGCTGTTTTTT | CASRANGQVRGELFF
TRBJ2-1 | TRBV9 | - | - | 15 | TGTGCCAGCAGCGCCCCCGGGAGCTCCTACAATGAGCAGTTCTTC | CASSAPGSSYNEQFF
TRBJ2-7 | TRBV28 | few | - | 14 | TGTGCCAGCAGTAATAGCGCGAGCTCCTACGAGCAGTACTTC | CASSNSASSYEQYF
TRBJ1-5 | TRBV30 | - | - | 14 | TGTGCCTGGAGAAATCCAGGGGTGGATCAGCCCCAGCATTTT | CAWRNPGVDQPQHF
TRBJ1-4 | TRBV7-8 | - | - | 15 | TGTGCCAGCAGCCCGCGAGGAGCAACTAATGAAAAACTGTTTTTT | CASSPRGATNEKLFF
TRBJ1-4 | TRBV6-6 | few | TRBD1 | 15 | TGTGCCAGCAGTTACAGTGCAGGGGGAAATGAAAAACTGTTTTTT | CASSYSAGGNEKLFF
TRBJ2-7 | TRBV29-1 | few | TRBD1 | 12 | TGCAGCGTTGAGGCAGGGGGATACGAGCAGTACTTC | CSVEAGGYEQYF
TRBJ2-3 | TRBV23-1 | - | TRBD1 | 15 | TGCGCCAGCAGTCAGACAGGGCAGGGGGCAGATACGCAGTATTTT | CASSQTGQGADTQYF
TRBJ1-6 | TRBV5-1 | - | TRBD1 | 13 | TGCGCCAGCAGCTCGGACAGCCCAGGGGGCCTCCACTTT | CASSSDSPGGLHF
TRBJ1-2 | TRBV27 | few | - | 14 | TGTGCCAGCAGTTTAGTAGGCGGGAACTATGGCTACACCTTC | CASSLVGGNYGYTF
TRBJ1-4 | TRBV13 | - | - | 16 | TGTGCCAGCAGCTTAGGCAGGACAGCGAATAATGAAAAACTGTTTTTT | CASSLGRTANNEKLFF
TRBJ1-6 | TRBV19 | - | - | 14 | TGTGCCAGTAGAAGGACAGCGGGGAATTCACCCCTCCACTTT | CASRRTAGNSPLHF
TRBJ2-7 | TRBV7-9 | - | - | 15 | TGTGCCAGCAGCCCCAGAAGGGGGGGCGGGGACGAGCAGTACTTC | CASSPRRGGGDEQYF